This T cell receptor beta chain was captured by sequencing in a study of blood T cell repertoires in COVID-19. As for the study in general: Nucleic acid was either cDNA or gDNA, and it came from T cells, B-cell-depleted T cells, or PBMCs.

TCRdb keeps only in-frame clones here, not all; method: immunoSEQ multiplex PCR. Of 65,000 or so clones listed, roughly 80% are singletons. V was pared by 2 bases and J by 0 bases, with 14 bases of the junction left unmatched. The CDR3 is 20 amino acids. Germline CDR1 is MRHNA and CDR2 is SNTAGT. The specimen sequenced was peripheral blood. The receptor was derived from a human donor in a cohort sampled during active COVID-19. The J gene is TRBJ1-1, the V gene TRBV6-4, with 11 bases lining up with TRBD1. This chain's CDR3 is CASSDPDRGPYDAMNTEAFF. In DNA form, the CDR3 reads TGTGCCAGCAGTGACCCGGACAGGGGGCCCTATGACGCAATGAACACTGAAGCTTTCTTT.